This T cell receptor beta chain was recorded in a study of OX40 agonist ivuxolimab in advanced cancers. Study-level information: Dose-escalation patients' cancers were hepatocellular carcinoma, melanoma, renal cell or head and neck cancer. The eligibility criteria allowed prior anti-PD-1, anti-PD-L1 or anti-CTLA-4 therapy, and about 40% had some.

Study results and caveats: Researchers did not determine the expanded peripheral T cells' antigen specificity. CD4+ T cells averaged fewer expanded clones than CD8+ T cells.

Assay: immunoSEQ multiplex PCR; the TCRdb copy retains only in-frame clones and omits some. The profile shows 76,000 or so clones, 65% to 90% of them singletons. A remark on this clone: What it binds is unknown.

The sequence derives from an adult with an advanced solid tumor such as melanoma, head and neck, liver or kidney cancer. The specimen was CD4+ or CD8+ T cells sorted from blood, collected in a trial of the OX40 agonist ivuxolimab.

CDR3 sequence (DNA): TGCGCCAGCAGCCCAGACAGCGACTATGGCTACACCTTC. Translation gives CASSPDSDYGYTF. The chain joins TRBV5-1 to TRBJ1-2; perhaps TRBD1 as D (5 bases). V was cut by 4 bases and J by 3 bases, with 10 bases left in between. Germline V gene data show CDR1 as SGHRS and CDR2 as YFSETQ. This CDR3 has 13 residues.